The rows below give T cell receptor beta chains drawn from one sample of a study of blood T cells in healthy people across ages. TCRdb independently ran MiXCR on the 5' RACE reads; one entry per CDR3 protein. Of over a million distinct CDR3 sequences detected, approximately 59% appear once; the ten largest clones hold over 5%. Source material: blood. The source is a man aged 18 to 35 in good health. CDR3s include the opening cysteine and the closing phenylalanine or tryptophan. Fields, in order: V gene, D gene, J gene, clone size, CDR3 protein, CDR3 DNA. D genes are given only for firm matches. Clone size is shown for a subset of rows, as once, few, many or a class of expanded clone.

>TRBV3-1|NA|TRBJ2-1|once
CASSQRLDHNEQFF
TGTGCCAGCAGCCAAAGGCTAGACCACAATGAGCAGTTCTTC
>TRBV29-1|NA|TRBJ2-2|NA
CSVVTGRRGELFF
TGCAGCGTTGTTACAGGGAGACGGGGGGAGCTGTTTTTT
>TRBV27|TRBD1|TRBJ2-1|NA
CASSYTGTGGNEQFF
TGTGCCAGCAGTTATACCGGGACAGGGGGCAATGAGCAGTTCTTC
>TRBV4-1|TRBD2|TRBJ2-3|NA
CASSQGPSGSSTDTQYF
TGCGCCAGCAGCCAAGGGCCTAGCGGGTCTAGCACAGATACGCAGTATTTT
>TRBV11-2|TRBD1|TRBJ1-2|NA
CASSFKGGTGNYQYGYTF
TGTGCCAGCAGCTTCAAGGGAGGGACAGGGAACTACCAGTATGGCTACACCTTC
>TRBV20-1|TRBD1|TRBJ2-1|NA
CSARDPGTGGSYNEQFF
TGCAGTGCTAGAGATCCCGGGACAGGGGGGTCCTACAATGAGCAGTTCTTC
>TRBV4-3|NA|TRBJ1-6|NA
CASSQDLFAGPNSPLHF
TGCGCCAGCAGCCAAGATTTGTTCGCAGGGCCTAATTCACCCCTCCACTTT
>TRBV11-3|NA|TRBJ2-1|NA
CASSLVGTSNEQFF
TGTGCCAGCAGCTTAGTCGGGACGAGCAATGAGCAGTTCTTC
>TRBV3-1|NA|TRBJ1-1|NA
CATRGSGTEAFF
TGTGCCACCAGGGGATCCGGCACTGAAGCTTTCTTT
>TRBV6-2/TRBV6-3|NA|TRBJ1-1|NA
CASNEGTEAFF
TGTGCCAGCAACGAGGGTACTGAAGCTTTCTTT
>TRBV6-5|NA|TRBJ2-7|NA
CASQGGIEQYF
TGTGCCAGCCAGGGAGGAATTGAGCAGTACTTC
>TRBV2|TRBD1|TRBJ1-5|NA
CASKGTGSQPQHF
TGTGCCAGCAAAGGGACAGGGAGTCAGCCCCAGCATTTT
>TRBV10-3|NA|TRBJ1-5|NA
CAISGDRNSNQPQHF
TGTGCCATCAGTGGAGACAGGAATAGCAATCAGCCCCAGCATTTT
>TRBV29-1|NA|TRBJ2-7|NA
CSVDGRDPYEQYF
TGCAGCGTTGATGGCAGGGATCCCTACGAGCAGTACTTC
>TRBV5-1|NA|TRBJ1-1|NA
CASRYRQNTEAFF
TGCGCCAGCAGGTACAGGCAGAACACTGAAGCTTTCTTT
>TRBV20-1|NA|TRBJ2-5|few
CSATTRQQETQYF
TGCAGTGCTACTACACGACAGCAAGAGACCCAGTACTTC
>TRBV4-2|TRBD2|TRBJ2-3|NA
CASSQPRTSGTDTQYF
TGTGCCAGCAGCCAGCCCAGGACTAGCGGCACAGATACGCAGTATTTT
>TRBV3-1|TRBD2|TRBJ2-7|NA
CASSQGLAAPYEQYF
TGTGCCAGCAGCCAAGGACTAGCGGCTCCCTACGAGCAGTACTTC
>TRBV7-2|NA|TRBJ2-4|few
CASSLMASNIQYF
TGTGCCAGCAGCTTAATGGCTAGCAACATTCAGTACTTC
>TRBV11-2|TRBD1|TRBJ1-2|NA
CASSLLQGEGPYGYTF
TGTGCCAGCAGCCTTCTTCAGGGGGAAGGGCCTTATGGCTACACCTTC
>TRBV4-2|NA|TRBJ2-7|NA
CASSQGSSGGASHEQYF
TGTGCCAGCAGCCAAGGGTCCTCTGGGGGGGCTTCTCACGAGCAGTACTTC
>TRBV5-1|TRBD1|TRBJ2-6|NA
CASSLDRTGLSGANVLTF
TGCGCCAGCAGCTTAGATCGGACAGGCCTCTCTGGGGCCAACGTCCTGACTTTC
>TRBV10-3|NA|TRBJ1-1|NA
CAIRDQANTEAFF
TGTGCCATCAGAGACCAGGCGAACACTGAAGCTTTCTTT
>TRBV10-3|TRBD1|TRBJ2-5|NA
CAIRGLSDRQETQYF
TGTGCCATCAGGGGTTTGTCGGACAGGCAAGAGACCCAGTACTTC
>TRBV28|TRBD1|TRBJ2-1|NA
CASSFWTGGRRSEQFF
TGTGCCAGCAGTTTCTGGACAGGGGGTCGGAGGTCTGAGCAGTTCTTC
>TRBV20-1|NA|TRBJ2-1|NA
CSASGVTGHEQFF
TGCAGTGCTAGCGGGGTAACGGGGCATGAGCAGTTCTTC
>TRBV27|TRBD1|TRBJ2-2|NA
CASSSGTGGAYGELFF
TGTGCCAGCAGTTCCGGGACAGGGGGCGCGTACGGGGAGCTGTTTTTT
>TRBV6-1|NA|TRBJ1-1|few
CASSEGRRDTEAFF
TGTGCCAGCAGTGAAGGGAGAAGGGACACTGAAGCTTTCTTT
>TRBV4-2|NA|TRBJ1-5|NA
CASSATDVVGVQPQHF
TGTGCCAGCAGTGCAACCGACGTTGTAGGGGTTCAGCCCCAGCATTTT
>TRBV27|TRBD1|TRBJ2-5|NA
CASSPGTVSQQYF
TGTGCCAGCAGTCCAGGGACAGTATCCCAGCAGTACTTC
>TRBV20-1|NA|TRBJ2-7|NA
CSARAKQGGGPYEQYF
TGCAGTGCTAGGGCTAAACAGGGGGGGGGACCTTACGAGCAGTACTTC
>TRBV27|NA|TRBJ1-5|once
CASSGQYNQPRHF
TGTGCCAGCAGTGGACAGTACAATCAGCCCCGGCATTTT
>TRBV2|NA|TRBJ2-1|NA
CASSRQDEQFF
TGTGCCAGCAGCCGTCAGGATGAGCAGTTCTTC
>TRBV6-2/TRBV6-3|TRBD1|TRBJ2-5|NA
CASSLSGQGDQETQYF
TGTGCCAGCAGTCTCTCCGGACAGGGGGACCAAGAGACCCAGTACTTC
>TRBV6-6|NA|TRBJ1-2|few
CASSLDRQYYGYTF
TGTGCCAGCAGCCTTGATCGACAGTACTATGGCTACACCTTC
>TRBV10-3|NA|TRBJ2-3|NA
CAINGDTDTQYF
TGTGCCATCAATGGGGACACAGATACGCAGTATTTT
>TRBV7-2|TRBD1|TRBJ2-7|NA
CASRGYGTDRTDTYEQYF
TGTGCCAGCAGGGGATACGGGACAGACCGAACCGACACCTACGAGCAGTACTTC
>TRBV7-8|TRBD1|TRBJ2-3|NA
CASTFLDRARDTQYF
TGTGCCAGCACCTTCCTGGACAGGGCCCGGGATACGCAGTATTTT